Below are 4 T cell receptor beta chains sequenced from a single sample in a study of T-cell memory formation after mild COVID-19. TCRdb processed the 5' RACE reads anew with MiXCR; each CDR3 protein has one entry. The table includes some 86,000 distinct CDR3 sequences, roughly 25% detected once. The sequencing input was PBMCs or a T cell subset sorted from them (not recorded which). All receptors come from a man younger than 30 who had mild COVID-19 (a few samples of this study predate the infection). Cell type and time point are not known.

The chain uses TRBV6-5 and TRBJ2-1; possible D gene TRBD2, 6 bases. The V gene's germline CDR1 is MNHEY and CDR2 SVGAGI. This CDR3 has 15 residues. V was trimmed by 2 bases and J by 5 bases, leaving 13 bases between them. CDR3 DNA sequence: TGTGCCAGCAGTTACCTGGCGGGACTTAACAATGAGCAGTTCTTC. This encodes CASSYLAGLNNEQFF.

This chain uses TRBV9 with TRBJ2-1; 9 bases map to TRBD2. The CDR3 sequence is 16 residues long. Trimming at V came to 0 bases and at J to 2 bases, leaving 3 bases not matched to a gene. CDR1 and CDR2 (germline): SGDLS, YYNGEE. The CDR3 loop reads CASSVGPSGAYNEQFF. The CDR3, as DNA: TGTGCCAGCAGCGTAGGCCCTAGCGGGGCCTACAATGAGCAGTTCTTC.

This clonotype has a handful of counts. The rearrangement joins TRBV29-1 to TRBJ2-1; 7 nucleotides agree with TRBD2. In germline, CDR1 is SQVTM, CDR2 ANQGSEA. Trimming took 1 base from V and 7 from J; bases not matched to a gene: 1. The CDR3 sequence is 12 residues long. The CDR3 protein is CSVEGGGNEQFF. The DNA of the CDR3 is TGCAGCGTTGAAGGGGGGGGAAATGAGCAGTTCTTC.

Sample share makes this clonotype medium-sized. The chain combines TRBV7-9 with TRBJ2-7; the D gene could be TRBD1 or TRBD2 (6 bases each). Germline V lookup: CDR1 SEHNR, CDR2 FQNEAQ (reference sequence). V was pared by 1 base and J by 3 bases, with 16 bases between. The CDR3 sequence is 16 residues long. In DNA form, the CDR3 reads TGTGCCAGCAGCTTAGGTGGGGGGCTCTACAACTACGAGCAGTACTTC. It is translated as CASSLGGGLYNYEQYF.